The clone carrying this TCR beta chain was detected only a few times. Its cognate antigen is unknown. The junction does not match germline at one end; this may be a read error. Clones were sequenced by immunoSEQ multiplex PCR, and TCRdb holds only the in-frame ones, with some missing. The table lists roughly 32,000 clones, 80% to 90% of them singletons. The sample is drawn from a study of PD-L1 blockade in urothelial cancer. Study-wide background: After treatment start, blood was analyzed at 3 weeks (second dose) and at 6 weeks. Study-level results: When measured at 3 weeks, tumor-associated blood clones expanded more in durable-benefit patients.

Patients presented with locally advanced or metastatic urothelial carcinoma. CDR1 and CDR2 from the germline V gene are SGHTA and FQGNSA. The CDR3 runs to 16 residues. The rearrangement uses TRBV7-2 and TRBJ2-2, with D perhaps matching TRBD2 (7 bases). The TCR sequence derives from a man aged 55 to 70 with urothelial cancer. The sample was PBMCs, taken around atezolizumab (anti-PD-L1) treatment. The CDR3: CASSLAGGPNPGELFF. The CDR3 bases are TGTGCCAGCAGCTTAGCGGGGGGGCCGAACCCCGGGGAGCTGTTTTTT.